The source of this TCR beta chain is a study of blood T cell repertoires in COVID-19. Study in general: The origin of the acute and convalescent COVID-19 samples was the United States, Italy and Spain.

In the study's own analysis: Cell counts per sample came from amplifying reference gene primers. Here immunoSEQ multiplex PCR was the method, and the copy in TCRdb shows in-frame clones only, minus some. V and J calls and clone size are those listed in that table; D and trimming were worked out from the DNA. The repertoire holds more than 140,000 clones, with 88% as singletons. The CDR3 length is 15 residues. The V end lost 3 bases, the J end lost 5 bases, and 14 bases lay between the germline ends. Looked up from germline, CDR1 is LNHDA and CDR2 is SQIVND (reference sequence). The TCR was taken from a woman aged 55-69 years with acute or convalescent COVID-19. The J gene is TRBJ2-1, the V gene TRBV19; D gene ambiguous. Sequenced: peripheral blood. The CDR3: CASSIFGGWNNEQFF. For the CDR3, the DNA is TGTGCCAGTAGTATTTTTGGCGGATGGAACAATGAGCAGTTCTTC.